These 19 T cell receptor beta chains were sequenced from one sample in a study of early T cells in non-severe SARS-CoV-2 infection. TCRdb re-derived calls from the 5' RACE reads in MiXCR, one entry per CDR3 protein. The sample has 75,000 to 80,000 distinct CDR3 sequences, about 11% seen once; the top ten hold more than 10%. Source: whole blood, taken at baseline. These receptors came from an adult who was a healthcare worker with PCR-confirmed SARS-CoV-2 infection or an uninfected control (not recorded which).

This clonotype turned up a few times. This chain links TRBV2 with TRBJ1-5; D is unclear. The CDR3 is 13 amino acids. In germline, CDR1 is SNHLY, CDR2 FYNNEI. The ends were cut back, 8 bases at V and 2 bases at J, with 10 bases in the middle. The CDR3 nucleotides read TGTGCCAGCGGGCTGACGGGCAATCAGCCCCAGCATTTT. Protein sequence: CASGLTGNQPQHF.

This clonotype has ten or more counts. J is TRBJ2-5 and V is TRBV18; no clear D. Germline V lookup: CDR1 KGHSH, CDR2 LQKENI. The CDR3 has 12 residues. Trimming removed 0 bases at V and 5 bases at J, with 4 bases between. The CDR3 sequence: CASSPPGETQYF. The DNA for the CDR3 is TGTGCCAGCTCACCACCCGGGGAGACCCAGTACTTC.

Note on this clonotype: A much more abundant neighbour one base away suggests this may be a read error. The chain joins TRBV7-9 to TRBJ1-1, with no clear D. The CDR3 loop spans 13 amino acids. Looked up from germline, CDR1 is SEHNR and CDR2 is FQNEAQ (reference sequence). V lost 1 base to trimming and J lost 1 base, with 4 bases between them. CDR3 region: CASSLVENTEAFF. CDR3 coding DNA: TGTGCCAGCAGCTTAGTGGAGAACACTGAAGCTTTCTTT.

The gene calls are TRBV6-2 or TRBV6-3 and TRBJ2-7; perhaps TRBD1 as D (6 bases). This CDR3 contains 14 residues. The germline CDR1 and CDR2 sequences are MNHEY and SVGEGT. Trimming cost V 5 bases and J 6 bases, with 17 bases left between them. The CDR3, as DNA: TGTGCCAGCAGTGCCGGGACAACAAATTTCGAGCAGTACTTC. It specifies CASSAGTTNFEQYF.

This clonotype has a count of ten or more. The genes are TRBV11-2 and TRBJ2-2; D might be TRBD2 (5 bases). With 5 bases removed from V and 1 base from J, the gap between germline ends came to 17 bases. Germline V gives CDR1 SGHAT, CDR2 FQNNGV. The CDR3 contains 17 residues. CDR3 sequence reads: CASSLGAVGVNTGELFF. In nucleotides, the CDR3 is TGTGCCAGCAGCCTCGGCGCCGTGGGAGTGAACACCGGGGAGCTGTTTTTT.

J is TRBJ2-7 and V is TRBV30, with 10 bases that match TRBD1. Germline V lookup: CDR1 GTSNPN, CDR2 SVGIG (reference sequence). The CDR3 has 12 residues. V was clipped by 6 bases and J by 4 bases; unmatched bases: 3. CDR3 DNA sequence: TGTGCCTGTGACAGGGGGCTATACGAGCAGTACTTC. This encodes CACDRGLYEQYF.

This clonotype has at least ten counts. The chain employs TRBV19 and TRBJ2-6; D might be TRBD1 or TRBD2, each matching 6 bases. Looked up from germline, CDR1 is LNHDA and CDR2 is SQIVND (reference sequence). Trimming removed 7 bases from V and 0 bases from J, with 19 bases in between. This CDR3 has 18 residues. In DNA, the CDR3 is TGTGCCAGTAAGGAGGGGGGCCTATTAGGCTCTGGGGCCAACGTCCTGACTTTC. Translated, it gives CASKEGGLLGSGANVLTF.

This clonotype was observed many times. For the CDR3, the DNA is TGCAGCGTTGGGGGGACATCCAACTATGGCTACACCTTC. It translates to CSVGGTSNYGYTF. The genes are TRBV29-1 and TRBJ1-2, with a tentative D call TRBD1 (6 bases). In germline, CDR1 is SQVTM, CDR2 ANQGSEA. V dropped 4 bases and J dropped 2 bases, with 11 bases sitting between them. This CDR3 has 13 residues. The variable domain in full, completed from reference TRBV29-1 and TRBJ1-2, reads SAVISQKPSRDICQRGTSLTIQCQVDSQVTMMFWYRQQPGQSLTLIATANQGSEATYESGFVIDKFPISRPNLTFSTLTVSNMSPEDSSIYLCSVGGTSNYGYTFGSGTRLTVV.

This clonotype was counted only a few times. This sequence joins TRBV14 and TRBJ2-2; D is tentatively TRBD1 or TRBD2 (5 bases each). Germline V gives CDR1 SGHDN, CDR2 FVKESK. The CDR3 loop spans 15 amino acids. Trimming took 4 bases from V and 7 from J, leaving 16 bases between them. This CDR3 reads CASSLWTMRDGELFF. In DNA form, the CDR3 reads TGTGCCAGCAGCCTTTGGACAATGAGGGACGGGGAGCTGTTTTTT. Full variable domain (rest looked up from reference TRBV14 and TRBJ2-2): EAGVTQFPSHSVIEKGQTVTLRCDPISGHDNLYWYRRVMGKEIKFLLHFVKESKQDESGMPNNRFLAERTGGTYSTLKVQPAELEDSGVYFCASSLWTMRDGELFFGEGSRLTVL.

This clonotype was seen many times. The CDR3 nucleotides are TGTGCCAGCTCACCCCATCAGGGACAGGGCGGTAATGAGCAGTTCTTC. The encoded protein is CASSPHQGQGGNEQFF. This sequence joins TRBV18 and TRBJ2-1; 9 bases align to TRBD1. The CDR3 consists of 16 residues. V lost 3 bases, J lost 7 bases, and 10 bases stayed unmatched. In germline, CDR1 is KGHSH, CDR2 LQKENI.

The sample holds many counts of this clonotype. The chain couples TRBV29-1 to TRBJ2-1, with 9 bases aligning to TRBD1. V dropped 7 bases and J dropped 9; count of bases not matched to a gene: 7. Germline lookup yields CDR1 SQVTM and CDR2 ANQGSEA. This CDR3 contains 12 residues. CDR3 loop: CSGGQGAAEQFF. The CDR3 region has the DNA TGCAGCGGGGGACAGGGTGCCGCTGAGCAGTTCTTC.

There are many counts of this clonotype. V is TRBV15 and J is TRBJ2-7; no clear D. Trimming took off 3 bases at V and 2 bases at J, with 11 bases between the two ends. The CDR3 is 14 residues long. CDR1 and CDR2 (germline): LNHNV, YYDKDF (reference sequence). CDR3 nucleotide sequence: TGTGCCACCAGCAGCGTCCTCTCGGCCTACGAGCAGTACTTC. Protein: CATSSVLSAYEQYF.

This clonotype occurred a few times. This sequence joins TRBV3-1 and TRBJ1-1; 7 bases line up with TRBD1. The V gene end was trimmed by 3 bases and the J gene end by 4 bases; junction bases not matched to a gene: 5. CDR1 is LGHDT and CDR2 is YNNKEL in the germline V gene (reference sequence). The CDR3 runs 14 residues. CDR3 region: CASSHRQGGTEAFF. The CDR3 coding sequence is TGTGCCAGCAGCCATCGACAGGGAGGCACTGAAGCTTTCTTT. Based on the CDR3 plus reference TRBV3-1 and TRBJ1-1, the full variable domain is DTAVSQTPKYLVTQMGNDKSIKCEQNLGHDTMYWYKQDSKKFLKIMFSYNNKELIINETVPNRFSPKSPDKAHLNLHINSLELGDSAVYFCASSHRQGGTEAFFGQGTRLTVV.

This clonotype was counted only a few times. This rearrangement joins TRBV7-3 to TRBJ1-1, with D perhaps matching TRBD1 (6 bases). Per the germline V gene, CDR1 is SGHTA and CDR2 is FQGTGA. The CDR3 is 13 residues long. Trimming pared 1 base from V and 3 bases from J, leaving 6 bases between. CDR3 loop: CASSLKGDTEAFF. The CDR3 nucleotides read TGTGCCAGCAGCTTAAAGGGGGACACTGAAGCTTTCTTT.

The chain has TRBV7-2 and TRBJ1-6; the D gene is possibly TRBD1 (6 bases). The CDR3 length is 16 residues. Trimming removed 5 bases at V and 5 bases at J, with 16 bases between. Germline V lookup: CDR1 SGHTA, CDR2 FQGNSA. CDR3 protein: CASSPGGDRNNSPLHF. The DNA of the CDR3 is TGTGCCAGCAGCCCCGGGGGAGACAGGAATAATTCACCCCTCCACTTT.

This clonotype was picked up many times. The chain links TRBV7-6 to TRBJ2-7; 7 nucleotides agree with TRBD1. Looked up from germline, CDR1 is SGHVS and CDR2 is FNYEAQ. The CDR3 is 11 amino acids. The ends lost 5 bases at V and 12 bases at J; junction bases unmatched: 7. This chain's CDR3 is CASSPGTVPYF. Written as DNA, the CDR3 is TGTGCCAGCAGCCCCGGGACAGTTCCGTACTTC.

This chain connects TRBV20-1 to TRBJ1-2; D may be TRBD1 (5 bases). Germline V gene lookup returns CDR1 DFQATT and CDR2 SNEGSKA (reference sequence). The CDR3 consists of 16 residues. V was pared by 6 bases and J by 6 bases, with 26 bases between. The CDR3 loop reads CSAPPGGFSLSNGYTF. In DNA, the CDR3 is TGCAGTGCGCCCCCCGGGGGGTTCAGCCTATCCAATGGCTACACCTTC.

The chain has TRBV5-1 and TRBJ2-7; D may match TRBD1 or TRBD2 (5 bases each). The CDR3 has 13 amino acids. CDR1 and CDR2 (germline): SGHRS, YFSETQ. V was clipped by 4 bases and J by 3 bases, with 11 bases between them. CDR3 coding DNA: TGCGCCAGCAGCCTAGGGACGGACTACGAGCAGTACTTC. Encoded protein: CASSLGTDYEQYF.

The chain recombines TRBV7-7 with TRBJ2-3, with 10 positions matching TRBD2. V lost 6 bases, J lost 2 bases, and 8 bases stayed unmatched. The CDR3 is made up of 16 amino acids. Germline lookup yields CDR1 SSHAT and CDR2 FNYEAQ (reference sequence). Here the CDR3 reads CASSLNSGGPTDTQYF. DNA of the CDR3: TGTGCCAGCAGTCTTAATAGCGGGGGGCCCACAGATACGCAGTATTTT.